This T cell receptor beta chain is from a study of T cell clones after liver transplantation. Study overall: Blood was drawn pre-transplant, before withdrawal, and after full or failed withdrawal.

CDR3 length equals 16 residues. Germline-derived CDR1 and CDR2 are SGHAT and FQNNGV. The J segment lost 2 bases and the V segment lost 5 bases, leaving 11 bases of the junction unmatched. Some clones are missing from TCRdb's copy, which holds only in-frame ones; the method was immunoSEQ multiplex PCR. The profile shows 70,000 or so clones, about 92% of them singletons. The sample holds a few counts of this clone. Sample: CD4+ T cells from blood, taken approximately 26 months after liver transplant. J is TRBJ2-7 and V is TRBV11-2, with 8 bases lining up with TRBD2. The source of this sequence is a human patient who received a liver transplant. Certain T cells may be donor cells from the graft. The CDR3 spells CASSPIRREGPYEQYF. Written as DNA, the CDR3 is TGTGCCAGCAGCCCAATCCGTCGGGAGGGTCCCTACGAGCAGTACTTC.